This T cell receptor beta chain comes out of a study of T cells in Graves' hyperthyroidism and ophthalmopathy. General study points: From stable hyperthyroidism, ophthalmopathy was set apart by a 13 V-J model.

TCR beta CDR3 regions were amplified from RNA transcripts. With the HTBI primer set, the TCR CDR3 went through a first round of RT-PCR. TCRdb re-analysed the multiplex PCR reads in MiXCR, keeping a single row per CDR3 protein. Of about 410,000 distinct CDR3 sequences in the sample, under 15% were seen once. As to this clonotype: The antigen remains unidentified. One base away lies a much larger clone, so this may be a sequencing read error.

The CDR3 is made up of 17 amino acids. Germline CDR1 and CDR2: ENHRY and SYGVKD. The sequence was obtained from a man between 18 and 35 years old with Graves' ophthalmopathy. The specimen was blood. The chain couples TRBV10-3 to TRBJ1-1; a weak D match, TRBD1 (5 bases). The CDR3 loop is CAISDRDGPGYGTEACF. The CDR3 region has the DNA TGTGCCATCAGTGACCGGGACGGCCCGGGTTACGGCACTGAAGCTTGCTTT.